This T cell receptor (beta chain) was captured by sequencing in a study of cytotoxic CD8 clonotypes in ibrutinib-treated CLL. Study-level information: Mean values per sample were a few hundred thousand productive templates and roughly 90,000 productive rearrangements.

Libraries were prepared by immunoSEQ multiplex PCR; TCRdb keeps only in-frame clonotypes and omits some of them. The table records approximately 100,000 clones, around 80% of them present only once. Investigators sourced about 2 micrograms of genomic DNA from cryopreserved PBMCs for TCR beta libraries. Study-level points and caveats: Contraction or stability on treatment characterized the public clonotypes, which were uncommon.

Notes on this clone: The target antigen is unknown.

Germline trimming cut 0 bases from V and 4 bases from J; bases unmatched to any gene: 7. This CDR3 comprises 15 residues. The V gene's germline CDR1 is SQVTM and CDR2 ANQGSEA. This sequence joins TRBV29-1 and TRBJ2-3; 7 bases fit TRBD2. This TCR came from a human donor with chronic lymphocytic leukemia. Here the sequenced sample was PBMCs, taken after 12 months of ibrutinib treatment. CDR3 sequence: CSVEDGLEAPDTQYF. CDR3 DNA sequence: TGCAGCGTTGAAGATGGACTAGAGGCCCCAGATACGCAGTATTTT.